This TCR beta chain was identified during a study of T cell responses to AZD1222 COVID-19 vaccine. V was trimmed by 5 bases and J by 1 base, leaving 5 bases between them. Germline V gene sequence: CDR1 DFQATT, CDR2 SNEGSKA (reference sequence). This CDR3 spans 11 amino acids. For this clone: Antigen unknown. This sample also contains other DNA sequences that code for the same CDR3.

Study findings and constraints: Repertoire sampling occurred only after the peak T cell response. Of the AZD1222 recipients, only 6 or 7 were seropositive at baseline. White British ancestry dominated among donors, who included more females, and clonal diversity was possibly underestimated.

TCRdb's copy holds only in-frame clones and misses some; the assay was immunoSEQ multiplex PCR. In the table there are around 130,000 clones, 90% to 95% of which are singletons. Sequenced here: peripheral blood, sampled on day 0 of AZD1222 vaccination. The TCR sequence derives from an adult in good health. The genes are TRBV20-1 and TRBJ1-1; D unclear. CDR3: CSARRNTEAFF. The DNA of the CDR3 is TGCAGTGCTCGCAGGAACACTGAAGCTTTCTTT.